This T cell receptor (beta chain) was observed in a study of spatial heterogeneity in lung cancer. Background on the study: PBMC samples from follow-up, when available, were sequenced at a median of roughly two years post-resection. Alpha-chain sequences were detected in numbers that were consistently lower than beta-chain sequences. General observations from the study: More often at tumor resection than at routine follow-up, ubiquitous expanded tumor TCRs were detected in the blood.

In the library, each TCR cDNA molecule bore its own unique molecular identifier. TCRdb called the 5' RACE reads again in MiXCR, with one record for every CDR3 protein. Among around 27,000 distinct CDR3 sequences, 5% to 6.5% were seen once, and the ten largest hold roughly 21%. This clonotype was observed at least ten times. Its target is unknown. The V segment lost 5 bases and the J segment 7 bases; nucleotides outside the gene matches: 12. The germline V gene encodes CDR1 MDHEN and CDR2 SYDVKM. The CDR3 has 15 residues. The time point is: blood at routine non-recurrence follow-up after resection. Unsorted whole RNA from tumor, nontumor lung or frozen PBMC underwent sequencing.

The chain has TRBV28 and TRBJ2-7; 9 nucleotides align to TRBD2. The sequence derives from a male donor with early-stage non-small cell lung cancer. The material sequenced was PBMCs, taken at follow-up. The CDR3 DNA follows: TGTGCCAGCAGTACTCACGCAGCGGGAGGCGGGGAGCAGTACGTC. This sequence encodes CASSTHAAGGGEQYV.